The 4 T cell receptor beta chains listed next were all sequenced from one sample in a study of spatial heterogeneity in lung cancer. The time point here: sample taken at primary tumor resection. Whole RNA from tumor, nontumor lung or frozen PBMC was sequenced unsorted. TCRdb itself ran the 5' RACE reads through MiXCR, one entry per CDR3 protein. The data hold about 50,000 distinct CDR3 sequences, with roughly 7.2% observed a single time. The sequences come from PBMCs, collected at surgery. The receptors shown here come from a female donor with early-stage non-small cell lung cancer.

This clonotype was picked up a small number of times. This chain joins TRBV19 and TRBJ2-7, with a weak D call TRBD2 (5 bases). The CDR3 is 15 residues long. Germline V CDR1 and CDR2: LNHDA, SQIVND (reference sequence). Trimming stripped 3 bases from V and 2 bases from J, with 14 bases between. The CDR3, as DNA: TGTGCCAGTAGTATGGCACCCGGGAAAGCCTACGAGCAGTACTTC. Protein: CASSMAPGKAYEQYF. Based on the CDR3 plus reference TRBV19 and TRBJ2-7, the full variable domain is DGGITQSPKYLFRKEGQNVTLSCEQNLNHDAMYWYRQDPGQGLRLIYYSQIVNDFQKGDIAEGYSVSREKKESFPLTVTSAQKNPTAFYLCASSMAPGKAYEQYFGPGTRLTVT.

This clonotype has ten or more counts. This sequence joins TRBV28 and TRBJ1-4; 12 positions match TRBD1. The V segment lost 5 bases and the J segment 7 bases; nucleotides outside the gene matches: 8. CDR1 is MDHEN, CDR2 SYDVKM, per germline. This CDR3 has 16 amino acids. This CDR3 is CASSPPGQGAVEKLFF. The CDR3 DNA reads as TGTGCCAGCAGTCCCCCGGGACAGGGGGCAGTTGAAAAACTGTTTTTT.

This chain joins TRBV7-2 and TRBJ2-2; D is uncertain. Germline V CDR1 and CDR2: SGHTA, FQGNSA. The V end lost 1 base, the J end lost 0 bases, and 3 bases lay between the germline ends. This CDR3 has 14 residues. CDR3 nucleotide sequence: TGTGCCAGCAGCTTAGGAGCGAACACCGGGGAGCTGTTTTTT. Translation gives CASSLGANTGELFF.

The rearrangement uses TRBV6-5 and TRBJ2-2; either TRBD1 or TRBD2 may supply D (5 bases each). V lost 2 bases, J lost 6 bases, and 16 bases lay in between. The CDR3 loop spans 16 amino acids. Germline CDR1 and CDR2: MNHEY and SVGAGI. The DNA for the CDR3 is TGTGCCAGCAGTTACGGGACGAGGGCCCTGGCCGGGGAGCTGTTTTTT. Its translation is CASSYGTRALAGELFF.